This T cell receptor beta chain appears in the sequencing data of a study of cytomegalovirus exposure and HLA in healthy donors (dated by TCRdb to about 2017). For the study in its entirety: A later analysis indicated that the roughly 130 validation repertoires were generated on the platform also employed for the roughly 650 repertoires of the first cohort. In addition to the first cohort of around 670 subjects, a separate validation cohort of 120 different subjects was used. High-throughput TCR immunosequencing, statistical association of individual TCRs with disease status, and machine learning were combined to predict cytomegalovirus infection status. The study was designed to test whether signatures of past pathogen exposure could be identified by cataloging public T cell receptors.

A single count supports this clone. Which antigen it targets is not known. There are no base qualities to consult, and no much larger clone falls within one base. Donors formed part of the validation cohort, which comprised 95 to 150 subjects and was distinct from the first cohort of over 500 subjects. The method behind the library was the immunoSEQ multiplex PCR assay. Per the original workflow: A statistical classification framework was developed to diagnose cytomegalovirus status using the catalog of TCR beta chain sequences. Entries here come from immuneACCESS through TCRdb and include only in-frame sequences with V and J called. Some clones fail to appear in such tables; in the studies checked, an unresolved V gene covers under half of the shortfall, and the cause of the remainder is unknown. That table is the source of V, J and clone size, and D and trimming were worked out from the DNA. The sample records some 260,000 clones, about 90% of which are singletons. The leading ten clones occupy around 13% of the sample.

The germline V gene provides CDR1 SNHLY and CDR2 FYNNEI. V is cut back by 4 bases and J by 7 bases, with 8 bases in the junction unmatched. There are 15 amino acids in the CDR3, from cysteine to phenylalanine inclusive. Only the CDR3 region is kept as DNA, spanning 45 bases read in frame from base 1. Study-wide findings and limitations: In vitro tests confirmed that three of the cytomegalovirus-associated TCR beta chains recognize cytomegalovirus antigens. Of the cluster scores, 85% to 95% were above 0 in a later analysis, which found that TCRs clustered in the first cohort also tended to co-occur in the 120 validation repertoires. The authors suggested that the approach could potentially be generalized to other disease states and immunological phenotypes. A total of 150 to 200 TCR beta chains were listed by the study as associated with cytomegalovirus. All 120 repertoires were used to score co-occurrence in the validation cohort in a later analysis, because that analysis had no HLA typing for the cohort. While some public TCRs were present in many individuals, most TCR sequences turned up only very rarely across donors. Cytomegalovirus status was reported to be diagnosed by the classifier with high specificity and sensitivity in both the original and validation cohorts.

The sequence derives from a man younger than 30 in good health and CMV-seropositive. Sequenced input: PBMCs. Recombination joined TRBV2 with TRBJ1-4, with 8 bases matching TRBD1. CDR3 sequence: CASSAYRGGGEKLFF. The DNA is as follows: TGTGCCAGCAGTGCCTACAGGGGGGGTGGTGAAAAACTGTTTTTT. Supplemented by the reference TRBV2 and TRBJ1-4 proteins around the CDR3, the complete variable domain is EPEVTQTPSHQVTQMGQEVILRCVPISNHLYFYWYRQILGQKVEFLVSFYNNEISEKSEIFDDQFSVERPDGSNFTLKIRSTKLEDSAMYFCASSAYRGGGEKLFFGSGTQLSVL.